These 29 T cell receptor beta chains were all obtained from the same sample, sequenced in a study of shared clonotypes between healthy human individuals. Naive CD8 populations comprised CD45RO-negative cells positively selected for CCR7, excluding terminally differentiated effector memory CD45RA+ cells. TCRdb's table, derived via immunoSEQ multiplex PCR, lists solely in-frame clones and lacks some. The sample yields about 590,000 clones, 95% to 96% seen once. Material: naive CD8+ T cells sorted from blood. These receptors were collected from a young woman in good health.

The rearrangement joins TRBV7-8 to TRBJ1-1; no firm D call. This CDR3 has 14 amino acids. V was trimmed by 2 bases and J by 1 base, leaving 8 bases between them. The germline gives CDR1 SGHVS, CDR2 FQNEAQ. The CDR3 DNA sequence: TGTGCCAGCAGCTTATGGTTTGAGAACACTGAAGCTTTCTTT. Its protein product is CASSLWFENTEAFF.

The chain is built from TRBV19 and TRBJ2-6; unclear D gene. CDR1 LNHDA and CDR2 SQIVND come from the germline V gene (reference sequence). V gave up 10 bases and J gave up 4 bases, with 11 bases separating them. The CDR3 consists of 13 residues. The CDR3 DNA reads TGTGCCATTGGACCCCCCGGGGCCAACGTCCTGACTTTC. It yields the protein CAIGPPGANVLTF.

This clone appeared a few times. The rearrangement links TRBV7-9 to TRBJ1-2, with D tentatively TRBD1 (5 bases). V dropped 1 base and J dropped 3 bases, with 15 bases sitting between them. Germline CDR1 SEHNR, CDR2 FQNEAQ (reference sequence). The CDR3 contains 16 residues. The CDR3 loop is CASSLVGAGDYYGYTF. The CDR3 DNA reads as TGTGCCAGCAGCTTAGTAGGGGCCGGGGACTACTATGGCTACACCTTC.

Concerning this clone itself: Sequence at one end of the junction differs from germline and may be a read error. The gene calls are TRBV29-1 and TRBJ2-3; unclear D gene. The CDR3 is made up of 12 amino acids. Germline CDR1 SQVTM, CDR2 ANQGSEA. Here the CDR3 DNA reads TGCAGCGTCCTTGATGAGACCTCCATAGGAGTGTTT. Residues: CSVLDETSIGVF.

The genes are TRBV5-4 and TRBJ1-1; 12 bases map to TRBD1. This CDR3 is built from 16 residues. J lost 4 bases, V lost 3 bases, and 7 bases had no gene match. Germline V gene data show CDR1 as SGHNT and CDR2 as YYREEE (reference sequence). In DNA, the CDR3 is TGTGCCAGCAGCTCGGGACAGGGGGCAATGAGCACTGAAGCTTTCTTT. This gives the protein CASSSGQGAMSTEAFF.

This clone was found once. The chain combines TRBV6-5 with TRBJ2-1; 9 nucleotides agree with TRBD1. The CDR3 spans 15 residues. Germline V gene data show CDR1 as MNHEY and CDR2 as SVGAGI. The junction had 2 bases not matched to a gene; V was cut back by 4 bases and J by 1 base. CDR3 coding DNA: TGTGCCAGCAGTTTGGGACAGGGTTCCTACAATGAGCAGTTCTTC. Protein product: CASSLGQGSYNEQFF.

This chain links TRBV27 with TRBJ2-7; 8 bases fit TRBD1. The V and J ends lost 5 bases and 1 base, in that order; junction bases with no gene match: 7. Germline V gene sequence: CDR1 MNHEY, CDR2 SMNVEV (reference sequence). The CDR3 contains 15 residues. The CDR3 DNA follows: TGTGCCAGCAGTCATGGACAGGGTTATTCCTACGAGCAGTACTTC. It encodes CASSHGQGYSYEQYF.

The chain employs TRBV19 and TRBJ2-3, with 8 positions matching TRBD1. The J segment lost 6 bases and the V segment lost 5 bases, leaving 25 bases of the junction unmatched. CDR1 is LNHDA and CDR2 is SQIVND in the germline V gene (reference sequence). The CDR3 runs to 20 residues. This CDR3 is CASSLYADLTGQGAVDTQYF. In DNA form, the CDR3 reads TGTGCCAGTAGTCTATACGCGGACCTTACGGGGCAGGGGGCCGTGGATACGCAGTATTTT.

The chain has TRBV28 and TRBJ2-7, with 8 bases that match TRBD2. CDR1 and CDR2 (germline): MDHEN, SYDVKM. This CDR3 region has 15 residues. The ends lost 3 bases at V and 5 bases at J; junction bases unmatched: 9. The CDR3 nucleotides read TGTGCCAGCAGTTTGGCCGGGACTAGGGTAGACGAGCAGTACTTC. This gives the protein CASSLAGTRVDEQYF. The entire variable domain, with the rest obtained from reference TRBV28 and TRBJ2-7, is as follows: DVKVTQSSRYLVKRTGEKVFLECVQDMDHENMFWYRQDPGLGLRLIYFSYDVKMKEKGDIPEGYSVSREKKERFSLILESASTNQTSMYLCASSLAGTRVDEQYFGPGTRLTVT.

This clone was seen more than once but under ten times. This sample also contains other DNA sequences that code for the same CDR3. The chain joins TRBV7-9 to TRBJ1-5; D perhaps matches TRBD1 (5 bases). V lost 1 base, J lost 7 bases, and 5 bases lay in between. This CDR3 is built from 12 residues. Germline values: CDR1 SEHNR, CDR2 FQNEAQ (reference sequence). This chain's CDR3 is CASSLEGQPQHF. The CDR3 DNA reads TGTGCCAGCAGCTTAGAGGGGCAGCCCCAGCATTTT.

CDR3 amino acids: CASSRPEQFF. The CDR3 coding sequence is TGTGCCAGCAGCAGACCTGAGCAGTTCTTC. This chain connects TRBV7-9 to TRBJ2-1; no definite D call. This CDR3 comprises 10 residues. Germline V gene data show CDR1 as SEHNR and CDR2 as FQNEAQ (reference sequence). V lost 5 bases, J lost 9 bases, and 5 bases lay in between.

Remarks on this clone: This same CDR3 is encoded by further DNA sequences in the sample. The chain recombines TRBV27 with TRBJ2-1; TRBD1 matches 8 bases. This CDR3 is built from 15 residues. J lost 7 bases, V lost 4 bases, and 9 bases had no gene match. CDR1 and CDR2 (germline): MNHEY, SMNVEV (reference sequence). CDR3 nucleotides: TGTGCCAGCAGTTCCGGGACAGGCGGTAGGAATGAGCAGTTCTTC. Protein: CASSSGTGGRNEQFF.

The V call is TRBV11-2, the J call TRBJ2-2; 7 nucleotides agree with TRBD2. The CDR3 is made up of 15 amino acids. The V gene end was trimmed by 8 bases and the J gene end by 1 base; junction bases not matched to a gene: 7. The germline V gene encodes CDR1 SGHAT and CDR2 FQNNGV. The CDR3 DNA is TGTGCCAGCCTGGGGGAGGGGTTGAACACCGGGGAGCTGTTTTTT. Translated, it gives CASLGEGLNTGELFF.

This chain links TRBV19 with TRBJ1-2, with D possibly TRBD1 on 5 matching bases. The CDR3 is 14 residues long. Trimming took off 5 bases at V and 7 bases at J, with 17 bases between the two ends. CDR1 is LNHDA, CDR2 SQIVND, per germline (reference sequence). The CDR3 loop is CASSPGQAYGGYTF. The CDR3 DNA is TGTGCCAGTAGTCCCGGACAAGCCTACGGTGGCTACACCTTC.

The chain links TRBV29-1 to TRBJ1-2, with a weak D call TRBD1 (5 bases). Germline V CDR1 and CDR2: SQVTM, ANQGSEA. Trimming took 4 bases from V and 3 from J, leaving 9 bases between them. CDR3 length equals 12 residues. The DNA of the CDR3 is TGCAGCGTTGTGGGGGAAGACTATGGCTACACCTTC. Encoded protein: CSVVGEDYGYTF. Combining the CDR3 with reference TRBV29-1 and TRBJ1-2 gives the whole variable domain SAVISQKPSRDICQRGTSLTIQCQVDSQVTMMFWYRQQPGQSLTLIATANQGSEATYESGFVIDKFPISRPNLTFSTLTVSNMSPEDSSIYLCSVVGEDYGYTFGSGTRLTVV.

The V and J genes are TRBV2 and TRBJ2-1; D possibly corresponds to TRBD2 (5 bases). The CDR3 runs 14 residues. The germline CDR1 and CDR2 sequences are SNHLY and FYNNEI. Trimming stripped 7 bases from V and 0 bases from J, with 10 bases between. In DNA, the CDR3 is TGTGCCAGCACAACTACTAGCTCCTACAATGAGCAGTTCTTC. It encodes CASTTTSSYNEQFF.

The genes are TRBV7-9 and TRBJ2-2; D might be TRBD2 (5 bases). V lost 5 bases to trimming and J lost 2 bases, with 15 bases between them. Per the germline V gene, CDR1 is SEHNR and CDR2 is FQNEAQ (reference sequence). The length of the CDR3 is 16 residues. The CDR3 sequence: CASSPYQSGNTGELFF. In DNA, the CDR3 is TGTGCCAGCAGCCCATACCAAAGCGGCAACACCGGGGAGCTGTTTTTT.

This clone was recorded only once. The chain has TRBV6-1 and TRBJ2-7; TRBD2 agrees at 12 bases. CDR1 is MNHNS and CDR2 is SASEGT in the germline V gene. CDR3 length: 15 amino acids. After removal of 3 bases from V and 4 bases from J, the junction contained 4 bases not matched to a gene. CDR3 residues: CASSDLTSGSYEQYF. CDR3 DNA sequence: TGTGCCAGCAGTGATTTGACTAGCGGGAGTTACGAGCAGTACTTC.

This clone was seen a handful of times. This CDR3 is CASSPGSGTGELFF. The CDR3, as DNA: TGTGCCAGCAGCCCAGGGTCTGGCACCGGGGAGCTGTTTTTT. The genes are TRBV27 and TRBJ2-2, with D perhaps TRBD1 (5 bases). The CDR3 spans 14 residues. Trimming pared 6 bases from V and 4 bases from J, leaving 12 bases between. The germline CDR1 and CDR2 sequences are MNHEY and SMNVEV (reference sequence).

As regards this clone: The sample carries other DNA sequences with the same CDR3. V usage is TRBV28 and J usage is TRBJ2-5; the D gene is possibly TRBD1 (7 bases). The germline gives CDR1 MDHEN, CDR2 SYDVKM. This CDR3 spans 13 amino acids. Trimming stripped 3 bases from V and 5 bases from J, with 10 bases between. CDR3 residues: CASSFPGGETQYF. Here the CDR3 DNA reads TGTGCCAGCAGTTTCCCAGGGGGGGAGACCCAGTACTTC.

This sequence joins TRBV6-5 and TRBJ1-5, with TRBD1 as a possible D gene (6 bases). Trimming took 0 bases from V and 5 from J, leaving 11 bases between them. Germline lookup yields CDR1 MNHEY and CDR2 SVGAGI. The CDR3 totals 15 residues. This CDR3 is CASSYSSGGHQPQHF. The CDR3 DNA sequence: TGTGCCAGCAGTTACTCTTCCGGGGGCCATCAGCCCCAGCATTTT.

As regards this clone: Other DNA sequences in this sample translate to the same CDR3. This chain joins TRBV7-8 and TRBJ2-7; no clear D. The V end was cut by 5 bases, the J end by 0 bases, with 2 bases between. CDR1 is SGHVS, CDR2 FQNEAQ, per germline. The CDR3 sequence is 11 residues long. The CDR3 DNA is TGTGCCAGCAGCCTCTCCTACGAGCAGTACTTC. Protein product: CASSLSYEQYF.

The genes are TRBV4-1 and TRBJ2-3, with a weak D call TRBD2 (6 bases). Per germline, CDR1 MGHRA and CDR2 YSYEKL. There are 17 residues in the CDR3. Between the trimmed V and J ends, which lost 0 bases and 5 bases, there was a span of 18 bases. CDR3 DNA sequence: TGCGCCAGCAGCCAAGATGACGCTTTGGGGGAGGAAGATACGCAGTATTTT. Translating it yields CASSQDDALGEEDTQYF.

V and J are TRBV28 and TRBJ2-3; D ambiguous. In germline, CDR1 is MDHEN, CDR2 SYDVKM. V gave up 5 bases and J gave up 5 bases, with 17 bases separating them. The CDR3 consists of 15 residues. The CDR3 bases are TGTGCCAGCAGTCCCACCGGCACGAGTCAAGATACGCAGTATTTT. Translated: CASSPTGTSQDTQYF.

V gene TRBV23-1 combines with J gene TRBJ2-6; 7 nucleotides match TRBD2. TRBV23-1 qualifies as an ORF whose function is uncertain. Unmatched junction bases numbered 12, after V lost 7 bases and J lost 0 bases. This CDR3 contains 18 residues. CDR3 residues: CASNPSGGKSSGANVLTF. CDR3 in DNA: TGCGCCAGCAACCCATCGGGGGGAAAAAGCTCTGGGGCCAACGTCCTGACTTTC.

The rearrangement uses TRBV10-3 and TRBJ2-1; D uncertain. Germline lookup yields CDR1 ENHRY and CDR2 SYGVKD. V lost 10 bases and J lost 7, with 11 bases in between. The CDR3 has 11 residues. CDR3 sequence reads: CATDPGNEQFF. CDR3 bases: TGTGCCACCGATCCCGGGAATGAGCAGTTCTTC.

The V and J genes are TRBV7-8 and TRBJ2-2; 11 bases line up with TRBD1. This CDR3 has 15 amino acids. The trim removed 1 base at V and 6 bases at J, leaving 1 base unmatched. CDR1 is SGHVS, CDR2 FQNEAQ, per germline. The CDR3 sequence: CASSLGGQGAGELFF. In nucleotides, the CDR3 is TGTGCCAGCAGCTTAGGGGGACAGGGGGCCGGGGAGCTGTTTTTT.

V gene TRBV7-9 combines with J gene TRBJ2-7, with TRBD1 identical over 10 bases. The CDR3 contains 15 residues. The junction had 4 bases not matched to a gene; V was cut back by 3 bases and J by 2 bases. From germline, CDR1 is SEHNR and CDR2 FQNEAQ (reference sequence). The CDR3 protein is CASSLAGTGAYEQYF. CDR3 DNA sequence: TGTGCCAGCAGCTTGGCCGGGACAGGGGCCTACGAGCAGTACTTC.

The rearrangement uses TRBV6-5 and TRBJ1-2; TRBD1 is a possible D gene (6 bases). CDR1 and CDR2 (germline): MNHEY, SVGAGI. CDR3 length: 15 amino acids. The V end lost 5 bases, the J end lost 5 bases, and 18 bases lay between the germline ends. The CDR3 DNA reads TGTGCCAGCAGTCTTGAAGGCAGGGGAAGTTATGGCTACACCTTC. Protein: CASSLEGRGSYGYTF.